A selection of T cell receptor beta chains follows, all from one sample in a study of a mutant IDH1 vaccine in newly diagnosed glioma. No antigen is known for these receptors. Repertoires were generated with immunoSEQ multiplex PCR, while TCRdb's copy carries only in-frame clones and drops some. The sample holds 10,000 to 11,000 clones, approximately 88% seen once. The starting material was PBMCs, obtained from a glioma patient whose treatment included an IDH1 peptide vaccine. The receptor set was obtained from a middle-aged woman with glioma. Some clones in this sample may be carry-over from other donors' samples. The CDR3 runs from the conserved cysteine through the conserved F or W. The D gene is left open where the match is weak. The size entry is marked missing in some rows and otherwise reads once, few, many or a size class.

clone_size: .
v_call: TRBV5-1
d_call: .
j_call: TRBJ2-1
cdr3_aa: CASSLADPGYNEQFF
cdr3_nt: TGCGCCAGCAGCTTGGCCGACCCAGGATACAATGAGCAGTTCTTC

clone_size: once
v_call: TRBV27
d_call: .
j_call: TRBJ2-7
cdr3_aa: CASSLLQGYEQYF
cdr3_nt: TGTGCCAGCAGTTTACTGCAGGGCTACGAGCAGTACTTC

clone_size: .
v_call: TRBV10-2
d_call: .
j_call: TRBJ2-5
cdr3_aa: CASSESVGGGTQYF
cdr3_nt: TGCGCCAGCAGTGAGTCGGTAGGGGGAGGGACCCAGTACTTC

clone_size: .
v_call: TRBV14
d_call: .
j_call: TRBJ2-7
cdr3_aa: CASSSFGPNREQYF
cdr3_nt: TGTGCCAGCAGTTCCTTTGGACCTAATAGGGAGCAGTACTTC

clone_size: once
v_call: TRBV5-1
d_call: .
j_call: TRBJ2-1
cdr3_aa: CASSPARTYNEQFF
cdr3_nt: TGCGCCAGCAGCCCCGCGCGCACCTACAATGAGCAGTTCTTC

clone_size: .
v_call: TRBV5-4
d_call: .
j_call: TRBJ2-3
cdr3_aa: CASSFFGTDTQYF
cdr3_nt: TGTGCCAGCAGCTTTTTCGGGACAGATACGCAGTATTTT

clone_size: .
v_call: TRBV19
d_call: .
j_call: TRBJ2-7
cdr3_aa: CASSISPRASSYEQYF
cdr3_nt: TGTGCCAGTAGTATATCCCCCAGGGCGAGCTCCTACGAGCAGTACTTC

clone_size: .
v_call: TRBV7-9
d_call: .
j_call: TRBJ1-1
cdr3_aa: CASRPREGTEAFF
cdr3_nt: TGTGCCAGCAGACCCAGGGAGGGCACTGAAGCTTTCTTT

clone_size: .
v_call: TRBV6-4
d_call: .
j_call: TRBJ2-3
cdr3_aa: CASSDGSTDTQYF
cdr3_nt: TGTGCCAGCAGTGACGGGAGCACAGATACGCAGTATTTT

clone_size: few
v_call: TRBV2
d_call: TRBD1
j_call: TRBJ1-3
cdr3_aa: CASRTGIFSGNTIYF
cdr3_nt: TGTGCCAGCCGGACAGGGATTTTCTCTGGAAACACCATATATTTT

clone_size: .
v_call: TRBV28
d_call: TRBD2
j_call: TRBJ2-7
cdr3_aa: CASSSPPGGSYEQYF
cdr3_nt: TGTGCCAGCAGTTCCCCGCCGGGGGGGAGCTACGAGCAGTACTTC

clone_size: .
v_call: TRBV28
d_call: .
j_call: TRBJ1-1
cdr3_aa: CASSPRRVEAFF
cdr3_nt: TGTGCCAGCAGTCCCCGTAGGGTTGAAGCTTTCTTT

clone_size: once
v_call: TRBV28
d_call: TRBD1
j_call: TRBJ1-4
cdr3_aa: CASSGAQTGEEKLFF
cdr3_nt: TGTGCCAGCAGTGGGGCTCAGACAGGGGAAGAAAAACTGTTTTTT

clone_size: .
v_call: TRBV7-9
d_call: .
j_call: TRBJ2-7
cdr3_aa: CASSLNYEQYF
cdr3_nt: TGTGCCAGCAGTTTAAACTACGAGCAGTACTTC

clone_size: .
v_call: TRBV9
d_call: .
j_call: TRBJ2-3
cdr3_aa: CASSVGSVATDTQYF
cdr3_nt: TGTGCCAGCAGCGTAGGAAGCGTAGCTACAGATACGCAGTATTTT

clone_size: .
v_call: TRBV7-2
d_call: .
j_call: TRBJ2-1
cdr3_aa: CASSPRLDSSYNEQFF
cdr3_nt: TGTGCCAGCAGCCCAAGACTGGATAGCTCCTACAATGAGCAGTTCTTC

clone_size: .
v_call: TRBV29-1
d_call: TRBD2
j_call: TRBJ2-7
cdr3_aa: CSVGGAGGSYEQYF
cdr3_nt: TGCAGCGTGGGTGGGGCGGGAGGCTCCTACGAGCAGTACTTC

clone_size: .
v_call: TRBV12-5
d_call: TRBD1
j_call: TRBJ1-1
cdr3_aa: CASQTGVGTEAFF
cdr3_nt: TGTGCTAGCCAAACAGGGGTGGGGACTGAAGCTTTCTTT

clone_size: .
v_call: TRBV5-1
d_call: TRBD2
j_call: TRBJ2-1
cdr3_aa: CASSLGSTSGGAWNEQFF
cdr3_nt: TGCGCCAGCAGCTTGGGCTCGACTAGCGGGGGGGCATGGAATGAGCAGTTCTTC

clone_size: few
v_call: TRBV30
d_call: .
j_call: TRBJ1-1
cdr3_aa: CAWSVDRNTEAFF
cdr3_nt: TGTGCCTGGAGTGTAGACCGGAACACTGAAGCTTTCTTT

clone_size: .
v_call: TRBV19
d_call: .
j_call: TRBJ1-2
cdr3_aa: CASTASNYGYTF
cdr3_nt: TGTGCCAGTACCGCCAGTAACTATGGCTACACCTTC

clone_size: once
v_call: TRBV11-2
d_call: TRBD2
j_call: TRBJ2-5
cdr3_aa: CASSVSTGGGETQYF
cdr3_nt: TGTGCCAGCAGCGTCTCCACGGGGGGGGGCGAGACCCAGTACTTC

clone_size: once
v_call: TRBV19
d_call: .
j_call: TRBJ1-5
cdr3_aa: CAGGLGNQPQHF
cdr3_nt: TGTGCCGGAGGGTTGGGCAATCAGCCCCAGCATTTT

clone_size: once
v_call: TRBV6-1
d_call: TRBD1
j_call: TRBJ2-7
cdr3_aa: CASRWGRGRYEQYF
cdr3_nt: TGTGCCAGCAGGTGGGGCAGGGGGCGTTACGAGCAGTACTTC

clone_size: .
v_call: TRBV6-5
d_call: TRBD1
j_call: TRBJ2-7
cdr3_aa: CASSSWTGGRSEQYF
cdr3_nt: TGTGCCAGCAGTTCCTGGACAGGGGGACGGTCCGAGCAGTACTTC

clone_size: .
v_call: TRBV6-1
d_call: TRBD1
j_call: TRBJ1-2
cdr3_aa: CASSPDRVYGYTF
cdr3_nt: TGTGCCAGCAGTCCCGACAGGGTCTATGGCTACACCTTC

clone_size: .
v_call: TRBV27
d_call: .
j_call: TRBJ1-1
cdr3_aa: CASSLQGWGHEAFF
cdr3_nt: TGTGCCAGCAGTTTACAGGGATGGGGTCATGAAGCTTTCTTT

clone_size: .
v_call: TRBV5-6
d_call: TRBD2
j_call: TRBJ2-3
cdr3_aa: CASSSPTSGRDTQYF
cdr3_nt: TGTGCCAGCAGCTCACCGACTAGCGGGAGGGATACGCAGTATTTT

clone_size: .
v_call: TRBV2
d_call: TRBD1
j_call: TRBJ1-1
cdr3_aa: CASSNRGDTEAFF
cdr3_nt: TGTGCCAGCAGTAACAGGGGGGACACTGAAGCTTTCTTT

clone_size: .
v_call: TRBV5-6
d_call: TRBD2
j_call: TRBJ2-1
cdr3_aa: CASVGTTSGYNEQFF
cdr3_nt: TGTGCCAGCGTTGGGACGACTAGCGGATACAATGAGCAGTTCTTC

clone_size: .
v_call: TRBV5-1
d_call: .
j_call: TRBJ2-2
cdr3_aa: CASSFSRDGAGELFF
cdr3_nt: TGCGCCAGCAGCTTTAGCAGGGACGGCGCCGGGGAGCTGTTTTTT

clone_size: .
v_call: TRBV29-1
d_call: TRBD2
j_call: TRBJ2-1
cdr3_aa: CSVGESGGSEQFF
cdr3_nt: TGCAGCGTTGGGGAGTCGGGGGGATCTGAGCAGTTCTTC

clone_size: .
v_call: TRBV6-1
d_call: .
j_call: TRBJ1-4
cdr3_aa: CASSELSLKGGEKLFF
cdr3_nt: TGTGCCAGCAGTGAGCTTTCCCTGAAGGGCGGTGAAAAACTGTTTTTT

clone_size: .
v_call: TRBV7-9
d_call: .
j_call: TRBJ2-1
cdr3_aa: CASPGGSSYNEQFF
cdr3_nt: TGTGCCAGTCCCGGTGGTAGCTCCTACAATGAGCAGTTCTTC